This section outlines one T cell receptor (beta chain) sequence together with its context. This CDR3 contains 17 residues. The germline CDR1 and CDR2 sequences are SNHLY and FYNNEI. The V gene lost 7 bases and the J gene lost 3 bases, with 24 bases spanning the gap. This entry belongs to a study of blood T cell repertoires in COVID-19. Study-wide context: Sources were T cells, B-cell-depleted T cells, or PBMCs; the material itself was cDNA or gDNA.

Original processing methods: Estimation of nucleated cell counts relied on the amplification of reference gene primers. Some clones are missing from TCRdb's copy, which holds only in-frame ones; the method was immunoSEQ multiplex PCR. V, J and clone size derive from that table, while D and trimming were established from the DNA sequence. Found here are around 68,000 clones, around 82% of them singletons; the top ten hold roughly 16%. The sequence was obtained from a man older than 75 with active COVID-19. The sequencing sample was made of peripheral blood. This chain joins TRBV2 and TRBJ1-1; a weak D match, TRBD1 (5 bases). This chain's CDR3 is CASTPLSGMGLDTEAFF. The DNA of the CDR3 is TGTGCCAGCACCCCGCTATCAGGGATGGGTTTGGACACTGAAGCTTTCTTT.